The clone carrying this T cell receptor beta chain has at least ten counts. What it binds is unknown. V shed 5 bases and J 4 bases; nucleotides not matched to a gene: 22. Germline loops: CDR1 SEHNR, CDR2 FQNEAQ (reference sequence). This CDR3 region has 19 residues. These data originate in a study of neurological immune-mediated disorders. Findings of the study overall: Private repertoires in all groups were suggested by the finding that expanded clones across subjects shared no CDR3 amino acid sequences. Levels of TCR clonal expansion peaked in HTLV-1-associated myelopathy and reached their lowest in multiple sclerosis, under those of healthy controls.

The cDNA was synthesized by means of template-switch 5'RACE, which was carried out with 10-nucleotide random UMIs. Every sequencing run generated over 160 million TCR-beta sequences from 15-18 subjects. TCRdb re-derived calls from the 5' RACE reads in MiXCR, one entry per CDR3 protein. The sample contains more than 40,000 distinct CDR3 sequences, about 13% of which appear only once. Time point reported: longitudinal time-point 3. Sequenced input: PBMCs. The TCR was taken from a male donor with HTLV-1-associated myelopathy (HAM/TSP). V is TRBV7-9 and J is TRBJ1-2, with 7 bases that match TRBD1. The CDR3 coding sequence is TGTGCCAGCAGCATTAAGCCCACCGGGACAGTGGTAGGAGGCTATGGCTACACCTTC. Encoded protein: CASSIKPTGTVVGGYGYTF.